This entry lists 8 T cell receptor beta chains sequenced from one sample in a study of metastatic and nonmetastatic thyroid tumors (TCRdb year 2020). Libraries were built with PCR. The sample was run on an Illumina HiSeq 4000. Using fastp trimming at Q25 and MiXCR clonotype assembly, TCRdb reanalyzed the public sequencing data and kept in-frame beta chains. The sample table records about 6,200 clones; approximately 32% of these occur just once. Roughly a sixth of the sample lies in the top ten. No treatment had been received by any patient before thyroid surgery. Sequences were obtained from adjacent normal tissue. The receptors originated from a female donor with papillary thyroid cancer or a benign thyroid nodule (not recorded which). Some clones in this sample may be carry-over from other donors' samples.

This clone was seen only a few times. This chain links TRBV10-3 with TRBJ2-2; the D is unclear. Germline V gene sequence: CDR1 ENHRY, CDR2 SYGVKD. This CDR3 has 15 residues. Trimming removed 1 base at V and 4 bases at J, with 10 bases between. The CDR3 loop reads CAISELAARTGELFF. CDR3 DNA sequence: TGTGCCATCAGTGAGTTGGCCGCCCGCACCGGGGAGCTGTTTTTT.

This chain joins TRBV4-1 and TRBJ1-2, with a tentative D call TRBD1 (5 bases). CDR3 length equals 13 residues. Germline V CDR1 and CDR2: MGHRA, YSYEKL. Trimming pared 1 base from V and 8 bases from J, leaving 11 bases between. CDR3 sequence: CASSQAVRDGYTF. The CDR3 DNA sequence: TGCGCCAGCAGCCAAGCCGTCAGGGACGGCTACACCTTC.

The table lists this clone with a few counts. The chain recombines TRBV2 with TRBJ2-1; D call uncertain. Germline assignment: CDR1 SNHLY and CDR2 FYNNEI. The CDR3 is made up of 13 amino acids. The V end was cut by 1 base, the J end by 2 bases, with 3 bases between. The chain's CDR3 is CASSEEAYNEQFF. The CDR3 region has the DNA TGTGCCAGCAGTGAAGAGGCCTACAATGAGCAGTTCTTC.

V and J are TRBV7-6 and TRBJ2-3; D call uncertain. The V gene's germline CDR1 is SGHVS and CDR2 FNYEAQ. The CDR3 extends over 13 amino acids. The V end was cut by 2 bases, the J end by 1 base, with 4 bases between. The CDR3 coding sequence is TGTGCCAGCAGCTTAATACGCACAGATACGCAGTATTTT. Translating it yields CASSLIRTDTQYF. The entire variable domain, with the rest obtained from reference TRBV7-6 and TRBJ2-3, is as follows: GAGVSQSPRYKVTKRGQDVALRCDPISGHVSLYWYRQALGQGPEFLTYFNYEAQQDKSGLPNDRFSAERPEGSISTLTIQRTEQRDSAMYRCASSLIRTDTQYFGPGTRLTVL.

This chain joins TRBV2 and TRBJ1-4; TRBD1 aligns across 11 bases. Germline V gives CDR1 SNHLY, CDR2 FYNNEI. The CDR3 is made up of 15 amino acids. J gave up 12 bases and V 6 bases, and 12 bases lay outside the gene matches. The CDR3 DNA sequence: TGTGCCAGCAGCGTTGCTCCGGGACAGGGGGGGGAACTGTTTTTT. This translates into CASSVAPGQGGELFF.

In its sample, this clone was seen a few times. V is TRBV28 and J is TRBJ1-4, with a possible D match to TRBD1 (6 bases). CDR3 length: 16 amino acids. Germline CDR1 and CDR2: MDHEN and SYDVKM. Trimming shortened V by 2 bases and J by 4 bases, and 14 bases separated the two germline ends. The CDR3 DNA sequence: TGTGCCAGCAGTTTAGGGTTGGGGGGGCTTAATGAAAAACTGTTTTTT. It is translated as CASSLGLGGLNEKLFF. Looking up the rest from reference TRBV28 and TRBJ1-4 gives the full variable domain: DVKVTQSSRYLVKRTGEKVFLECVQDMDHENMFWYRQDPGLGLRLIYFSYDVKMKEKGDIPEGYSVSREKKERFSLILESASTNQTSMYLCASSLGLGGLNEKLFFGSGTQLSVL.

This clone was detected a few times. The V call is TRBV13, the J call TRBJ1-5, with D possibly matching TRBD1 (5 bases). V was clipped by 3 bases and J by 1 base, with 13 bases between them. Germline CDR1 reads PRHDT; CDR2 reads FYEKMQ (reference sequence). The CDR3 totals 16 residues. CDR3 sequence (DNA): TGTGCCAGCAGCTTCGGGGGGGACCTCAGCAATCAGCCCCAGCATTTT. This gives the protein CASSFGGDLSNQPQHF.

The CDR3 is CASSTRLAGDESTQYF. CDR3 nucleotide sequence: TGTGCCAGCAGTACCCGACTAGCGGGAGATGAAAGTACGCAGTATTTT. The chain joins TRBV6-1 to TRBJ2-3; 12 bases are a match to TRBD2. Per the germline V gene, CDR1 is MNHNS and CDR2 is SASEGT. Trimming removed 5 bases from V and 8 bases from J; junction bases left unmatched: 11. The CDR3 runs 16 residues.